This T cell receptor (beta chain) was documented in a study of blood T cell repertoires in COVID-19. Across the study: COVID-19 samples from acute and convalescent phases originated in the United States, Italy and Spain.

CDR1 and CDR2 from the germline V gene are MNHNS and SASEGT. V lost 1 base to trimming and J lost 7 bases, with 14 bases between them. The CDR3 is made up of 15 amino acids. As handled by the study authors: Researchers report that nucleated cell counts were estimated from reference gene primer amplification. TCRdb's table, derived via immunoSEQ multiplex PCR, lists solely in-frame clones and lacks some. The DNA gave D and trimming, while V, J and clone size come from that table. The table lists around 700,000 clones, about 87% of them singletons. Sample: peripheral blood. The TCR was taken from a woman aged 18-30 years with acute or convalescent COVID-19. This chain joins TRBV6-1 and TRBJ1-5, with D perhaps matching TRBD1 (5 bases). The CDR3 nucleotides are TGTGCCAGCAGTGAAGAAGCTGGCGGGGGGCAGCCCCAGCATTTT. Its protein product is CASSEEAGGGQPQHF.